This entry is about one TCR beta chain. Its antigen is not identified. The data belong to a study of cytomegalovirus exposure and HLA in healthy donors. Trimming removed 1 base from V and 16 bases from J; junction bases left unmatched: 8. Germline V CDR1 and CDR2: MNHNS, SASEGT. The CDR3 runs 13 residues. Both 60 Vbeta primers and 13 Jbeta primers went into the PCR. The authors' processing: A later analysis counted 70 million to 85 million unique TCR beta chains, around 12 million shared. Data came from immunoSEQ multiplex PCR; TCRdb stores just in-frame clones and leaves some out. V and J calls and clone size follow that table, whereas D and trimming were derived from the DNA. This table holds about 130,000 clones, less than 85% found once. Study-level results: Upon later analysis, HLA-associated TCR beta chains proved more clonally expanded than other, equally common chains.

This receptor was obtained from a man in his late teens or twenties in good health and CMV-seropositive. This chain uses TRBV6-1 with TRBJ2-1, with 9 nucleotides matching TRBD2. The sample comprised PBMCs. CDR3 nucleotides: TGTGCCAGCAGTGAAGAAGAAGGGACTAGCCAATTCTTC. Translation gives CASSEEEGTSQFF.